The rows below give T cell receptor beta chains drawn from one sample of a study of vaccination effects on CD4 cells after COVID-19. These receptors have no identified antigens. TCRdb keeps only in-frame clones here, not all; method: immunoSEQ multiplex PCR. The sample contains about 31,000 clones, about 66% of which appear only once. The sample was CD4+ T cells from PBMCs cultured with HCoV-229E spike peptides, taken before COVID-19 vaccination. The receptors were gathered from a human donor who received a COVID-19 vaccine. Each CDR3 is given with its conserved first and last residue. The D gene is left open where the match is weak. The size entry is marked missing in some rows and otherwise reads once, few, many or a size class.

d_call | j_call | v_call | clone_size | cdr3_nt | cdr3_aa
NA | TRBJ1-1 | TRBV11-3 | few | TGTGCCAGCAGCTTAGCTTGGCCTGAAGCTTTCTTT | CASSLAWPEAFF
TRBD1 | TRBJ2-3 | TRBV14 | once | TGTGCCAGCAGGGGACAGGTCACAGATACGCAGTATTTT | CASRGQVTDTQYF
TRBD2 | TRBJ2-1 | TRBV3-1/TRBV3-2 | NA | TGTGCCAGCAGCTCCATAGCGGGGAGCTCCTACAATGAGCAGTTCTTC | CASSSIAGSSYNEQFF
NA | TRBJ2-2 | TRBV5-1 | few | TGCGCCAGCAGCTTGGTAGTAGCGGCAGGGAGCACCGGGGAGCTGTTTTTT | CASSLVVAAGSTGELFF
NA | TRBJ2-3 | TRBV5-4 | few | TGTGCCAGCAGCTTGGCCTCGGTCGGAGCCACAGATACGCAGTATTTT | CASSLASVGATDTQYF
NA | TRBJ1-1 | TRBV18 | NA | TGTGCCAGCTCACCTTTGGGGTCCAGAAACGCTGAAGCTTTCTTT | CASSPLGSRNAEAFF
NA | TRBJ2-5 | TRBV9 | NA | TGTGCCAGCAGCGGGGTGGGGGAGACCCAGTACTTC | CASSGVGETQYF
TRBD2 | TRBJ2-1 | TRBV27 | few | TGTGCCAGCAGTTCACTAGCGGGGGGGCTGGGTGAGCAGTTCTTC | CASSSLAGGLGEQFF
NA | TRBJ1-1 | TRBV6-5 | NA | TGTGCCAGCAACCCGGCAGGGAACATGAACACTGAAGCTTTCTTT | CASNPAGNMNTEAFF
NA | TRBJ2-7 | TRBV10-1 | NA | TGCGCCAGCAAACCCCGGGACATGTTCTACGAGCAGTACTTC | CASKPRDMFYEQYF
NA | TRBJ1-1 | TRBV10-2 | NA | TGCGCCAGCAGTGTAATCAACACTGAAGCTTTCTTT | CASSVINTEAFF
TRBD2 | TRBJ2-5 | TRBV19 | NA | TGTGCCAGTAGTATAGGAACTAGAGCGGGGGGGCCAGAGACCCAGTACTTC | CASSIGTRAGGPETQYF
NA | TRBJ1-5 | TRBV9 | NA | TGTGCCAGCAGTGGACTCTCCGGCCAGCCCCAGCATTTT | CASSGLSGQPQHF
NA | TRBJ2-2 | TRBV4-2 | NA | TGTGCCAGCAGCCAAGATCCCGGGGCGGCCGGGGAGCTGTTTTTT | CASSQDPGAAGELFF
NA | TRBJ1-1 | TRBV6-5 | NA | TGTGCCAGCAGCTTAAGGGGGTCTGAAGCTTTCTTT | CASSLRGSEAFF
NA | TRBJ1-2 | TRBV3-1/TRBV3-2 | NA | TGTGCCAGCAGCCAAGATCCTGGGAGGGGAGGATATGGCTACACCTTC | CASSQDPGRGGYGYTF
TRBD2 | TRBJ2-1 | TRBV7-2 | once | TGTGCCAGCAGCTCATCGCGGCGGGGGGGGATTTTCTTC | CASSSSRRGGIFF
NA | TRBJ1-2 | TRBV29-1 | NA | TGCAGCGTTGATACCCTAGGTGGGTCTGGCTACACCTTC | CSVDTLGGSGYTF
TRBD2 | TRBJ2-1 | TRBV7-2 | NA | TGTGCCAGCAGTCTAGCGGGGGGGCGATACAATGAGCAGTTCTTC | CASSLAGGRYNEQFF
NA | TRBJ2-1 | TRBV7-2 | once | TGTGCCAGCAGCTTAAGTCTGGGCCCCACCTACAATGAGCAGTTCTTC | CASSLSLGPTYNEQFF
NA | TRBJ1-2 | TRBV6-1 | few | TGTGCCAGCAGTGAAGCGAAGGGAGGCTATGGCTACACCTTC | CASSEAKGGYGYTF
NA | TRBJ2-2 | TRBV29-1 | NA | TGCAGCGTTGGGGCGGTCGGCGGGGAGCTGTTTTTT | CSVGAVGGELFF
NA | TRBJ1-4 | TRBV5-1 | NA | TGCGCCAGCAGCCTTGGAGCAACTAATGAAAAACTGTTTTTT | CASSLGATNEKLFF
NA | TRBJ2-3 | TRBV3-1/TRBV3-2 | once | TGTGCCAGCAGCCAAGAACGTCGGTTGTATTTT | CASSQERRLYF
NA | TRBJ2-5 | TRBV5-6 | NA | TGTGCCAGCAGCTTGCGGGTGCTCAGGGTTCAAGAGACCCAGTACTTC | CASSLRVLRVQETQYF
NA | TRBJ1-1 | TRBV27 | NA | TGTGCCAGCAGCCAAGGGCCTTACAGGTACATGAACACTGAAGCTTTCTTT | CASSQGPYRYMNTEAFF
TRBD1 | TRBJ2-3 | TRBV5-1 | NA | TGCGCCAGCAGACCCGGACAGGGGGCCCGCACAGATACGCAGTATTTT | CASRPGQGARTDTQYF
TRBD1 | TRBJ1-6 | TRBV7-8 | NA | TGTGCCAGCAGCTTCGAGACAGGGCCCAATTCACCCCTCCACTTT | CASSFETGPNSPLHF
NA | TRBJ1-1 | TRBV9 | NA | TGTGCCAGCAGCGTTAGTGGTAGTCACACTGAAGCTTTCTTT | CASSVSGSHTEAFF
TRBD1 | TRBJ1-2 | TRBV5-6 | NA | TGTGCCAGCAGCGTGGACAGGGGCCTCTATGGCTACACCTTC | CASSVDRGLYGYTF
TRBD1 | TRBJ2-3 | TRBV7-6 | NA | TGTGCCAGCAGCCTCGTGGACCGGACAGGAGCGGCAGATACGCAGTATTTT | CASSLVDRTGAADTQYF
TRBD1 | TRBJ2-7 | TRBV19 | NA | TGTGCCAGTAGTATCCCAGGGGGCAACTACGAGCAGTACTTC | CASSIPGGNYEQYF
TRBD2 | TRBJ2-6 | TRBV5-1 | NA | TGCGCCAGCAGCACCGGACTAGCGGGAGCCGGTGGGGCCAACGTCCTGACTTTC | CASSTGLAGAGGANVLTF
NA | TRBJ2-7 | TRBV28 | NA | TGTGCCAGCAGTTCGTCTGACTCCTACGAGCAGTACTTC | CASSSSDSYEQYF
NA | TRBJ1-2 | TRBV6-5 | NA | TGTGCCAGCAGCGTTACACGTAACTCCGGCGGCTACACCTTC | CASSVTRNSGGYTF
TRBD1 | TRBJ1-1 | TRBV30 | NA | TGTGCCTGGAGCCAGTCCAAAACGGGACAGCCCTACACTGAAGCTTTCTTT | CAWSQSKTGQPYTEAFF
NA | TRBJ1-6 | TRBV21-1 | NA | TGTGCCAGCAGCAAAGCGACAGGGGCTCCGAATTCACCCCTCCACTTT | CASSKATGAPNSPLHF
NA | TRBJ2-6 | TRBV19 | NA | TGTGCCAGTAGTCACCTCCAGCCGTCTGGGGCCAACGTCCTGACTTTC | CASSHLQPSGANVLTF
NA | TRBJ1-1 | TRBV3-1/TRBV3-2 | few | TGTGCCAGCAGCCAAGAGGCAACGGGGGCCGCTGAAGCTTTCTTT | CASSQEATGAAEAFF
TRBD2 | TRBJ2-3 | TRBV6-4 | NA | TGTGCCACGGGGGAGGGCCACACAGATACGCAGTATTTT | CATGEGHTDTQYF
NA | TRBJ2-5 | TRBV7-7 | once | TGTGCTAGCAGCTTAGTGGTGGGGTGGGAGACCCAGTACTTC | CASSLVVGWETQYF
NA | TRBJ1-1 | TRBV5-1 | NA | TGCGCCAGCAGCTTGGGGGTCCGGCAACAGAACACTGAAGCTTTCTTT | CASSLGVRQQNTEAFF
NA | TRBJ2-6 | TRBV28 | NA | TGTGCCAGCATAAGTTCTGGGGCCAACGTCCTGACTTTC | CASISSGANVLTF
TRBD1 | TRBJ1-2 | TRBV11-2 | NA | TGTGCCAGCAGCTTAGTTTGGACAGGGGGTAACTATGGCTACACCTTC | CASSLVWTGGNYGYTF